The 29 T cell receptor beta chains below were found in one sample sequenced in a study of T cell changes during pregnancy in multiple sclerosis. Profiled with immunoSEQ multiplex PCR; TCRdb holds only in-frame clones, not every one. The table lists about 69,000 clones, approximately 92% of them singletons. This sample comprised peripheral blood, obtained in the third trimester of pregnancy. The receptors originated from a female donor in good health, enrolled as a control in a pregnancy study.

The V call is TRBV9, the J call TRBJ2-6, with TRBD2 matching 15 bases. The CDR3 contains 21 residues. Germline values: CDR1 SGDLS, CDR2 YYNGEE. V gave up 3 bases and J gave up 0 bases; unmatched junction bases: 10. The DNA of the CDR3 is TGTGCCAGCAGCGCGTGGAGGACTAGCGGGAGGGCTGCCTCTGGGGCCAACGTCCTGACTTTC. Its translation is CASSAWRTSGRAASGANVLTF.

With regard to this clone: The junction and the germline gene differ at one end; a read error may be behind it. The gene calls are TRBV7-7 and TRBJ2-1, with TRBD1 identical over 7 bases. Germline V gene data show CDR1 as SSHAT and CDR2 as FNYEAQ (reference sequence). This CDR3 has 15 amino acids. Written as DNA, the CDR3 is TGTGCTAGCAGCTTAGGGCAGGGGGTTTCTTATGAGCAGTTCTTC. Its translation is CASSLGQGVSYEQFF.

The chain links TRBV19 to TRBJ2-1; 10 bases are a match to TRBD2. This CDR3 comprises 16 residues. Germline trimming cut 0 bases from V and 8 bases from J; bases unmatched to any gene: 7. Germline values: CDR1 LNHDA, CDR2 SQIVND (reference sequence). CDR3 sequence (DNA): TGTGCCAGTAGTATAGATCGAACTAGCGGGAAAGATGAGCAGTTCTTC. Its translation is CASSIDRTSGKDEQFF.

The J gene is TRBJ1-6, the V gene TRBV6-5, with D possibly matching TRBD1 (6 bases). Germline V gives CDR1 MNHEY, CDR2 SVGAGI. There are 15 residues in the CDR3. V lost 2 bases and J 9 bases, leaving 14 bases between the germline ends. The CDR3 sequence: CASSYGGSRSSPLHF. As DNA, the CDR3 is TGTGCCAGCAGTTACGGGGGCTCTCGGAGTTCACCCCTCCACTTT.

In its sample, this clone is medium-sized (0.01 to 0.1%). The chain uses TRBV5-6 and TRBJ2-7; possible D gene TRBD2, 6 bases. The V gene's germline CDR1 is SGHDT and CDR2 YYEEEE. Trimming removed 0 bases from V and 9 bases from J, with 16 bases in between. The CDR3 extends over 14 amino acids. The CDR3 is CASSLVGDGGGQYF. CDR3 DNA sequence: TGTGCCAGCAGCTTGGTTGGGGATGGGGGAGGGCAGTACTTC. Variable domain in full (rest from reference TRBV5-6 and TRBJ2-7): DAGVTQSPTHLIKTRGQQVTLRCSPKSGHDTVSWYQQALGQGPQFIFQYYEEEERQRGNFPDRFSGHQFPNYSSELNVNALLLGDSALYLCASSLVGDGGGQYFGPGTRLTVT.

Here the CDR3 DNA reads TGTGCCAGCGGCCCGGACATTTCCAACACTGAAGCTTTCTTT. Protein product: CASGPDISNTEAFF. The chain uses TRBV27 and TRBJ1-1; tentatively, D is TRBD1 (5 bases). Trimming shortened V by 8 bases and J by 2 bases, and 15 bases separated the two germline ends. The CDR3 spans 14 residues. Germline CDR1 MNHEY, CDR2 SMNVEV (reference sequence).

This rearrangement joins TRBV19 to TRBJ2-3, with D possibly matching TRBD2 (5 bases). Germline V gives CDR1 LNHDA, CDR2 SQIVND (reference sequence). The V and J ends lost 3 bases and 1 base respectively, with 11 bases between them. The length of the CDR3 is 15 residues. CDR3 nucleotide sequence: TGTGCCAGTAGTATGAGGGCCGCTGGCACAGATACGCAGTATTTT. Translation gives CASSMRAAGTDTQYF. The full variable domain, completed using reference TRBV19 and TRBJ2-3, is DGGITQSPKYLFRKEGQNVTLSCEQNLNHDAMYWYRQDPGQGLRLIYYSQIVNDFQKGDIAEGYSVSREKKESFPLTVTSAQKNPTAFYLCASSMRAAGTDTQYFGPGTRLTVL.

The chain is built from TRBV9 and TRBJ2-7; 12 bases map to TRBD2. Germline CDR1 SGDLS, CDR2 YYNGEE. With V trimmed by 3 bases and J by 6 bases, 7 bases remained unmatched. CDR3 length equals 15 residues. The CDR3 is CASSGTSGRLTEQYF. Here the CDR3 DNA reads TGTGCCAGCAGCGGTACTAGCGGGAGGTTAACCGAGCAGTACTTC.

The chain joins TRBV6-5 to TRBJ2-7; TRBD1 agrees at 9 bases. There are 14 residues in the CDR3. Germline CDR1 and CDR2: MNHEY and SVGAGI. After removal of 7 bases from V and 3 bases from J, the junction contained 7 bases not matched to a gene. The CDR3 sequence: CASTTGTGYYEQYF. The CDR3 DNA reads TGTGCCAGCACCACCGGGACAGGGTACTACGAGCAGTACTTC.

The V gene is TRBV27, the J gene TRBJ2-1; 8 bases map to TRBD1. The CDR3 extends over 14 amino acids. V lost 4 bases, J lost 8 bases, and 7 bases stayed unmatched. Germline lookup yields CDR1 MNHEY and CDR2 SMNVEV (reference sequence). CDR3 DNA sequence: TGTGCCAGCAGTTCCCCAGGGGGCTTCGATGAGCAGTTCTTC. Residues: CASSSPGGFDEQFF.

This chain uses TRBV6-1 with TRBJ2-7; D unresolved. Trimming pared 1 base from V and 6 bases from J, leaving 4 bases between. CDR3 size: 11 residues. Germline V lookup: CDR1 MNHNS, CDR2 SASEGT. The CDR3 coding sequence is TGTGCCAGCAGTGAAGGGGCCGAGCAGTACTTC. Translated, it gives CASSEGAEQYF.

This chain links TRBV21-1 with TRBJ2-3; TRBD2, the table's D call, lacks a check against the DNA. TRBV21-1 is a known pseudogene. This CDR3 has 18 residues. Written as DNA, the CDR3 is TGTGCCAGCAGCTCCTACTTTCGGACTAGCGGGGGCACAGATACGCAGTATTTT. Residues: CASSSYFRTSGGTDTQYF.

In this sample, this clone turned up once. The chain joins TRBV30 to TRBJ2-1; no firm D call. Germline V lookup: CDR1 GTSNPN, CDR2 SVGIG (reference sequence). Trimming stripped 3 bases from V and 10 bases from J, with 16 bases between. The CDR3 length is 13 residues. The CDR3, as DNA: TGTGCCTGGAGCCCAGCCGTCTTACAGGAGCAGTTCTTC. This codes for CAWSPAVLQEQFF.

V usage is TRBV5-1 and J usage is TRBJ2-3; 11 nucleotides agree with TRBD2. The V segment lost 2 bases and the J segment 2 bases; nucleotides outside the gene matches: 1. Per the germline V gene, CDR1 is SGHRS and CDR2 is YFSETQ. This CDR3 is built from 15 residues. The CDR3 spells CASSLLAGATDTQYF. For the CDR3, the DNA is TGCGCCAGCAGCTTACTAGCGGGGGCCACAGATACGCAGTATTTT.

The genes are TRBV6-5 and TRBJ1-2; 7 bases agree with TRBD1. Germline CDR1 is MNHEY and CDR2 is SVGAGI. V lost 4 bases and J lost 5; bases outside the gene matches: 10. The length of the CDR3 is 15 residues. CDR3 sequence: CASSLTGDVLYGYTF. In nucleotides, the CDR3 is TGTGCCAGCAGTTTAACAGGGGACGTCTTGTATGGCTACACCTTC.

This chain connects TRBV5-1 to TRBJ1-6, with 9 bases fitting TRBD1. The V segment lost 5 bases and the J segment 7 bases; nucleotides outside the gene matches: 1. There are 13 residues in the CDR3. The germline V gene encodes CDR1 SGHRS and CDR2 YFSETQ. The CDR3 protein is CASRGQGNSPLHF. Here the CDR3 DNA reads TGCGCCAGCAGGGGACAGGGAAATTCACCCCTCCACTTT.

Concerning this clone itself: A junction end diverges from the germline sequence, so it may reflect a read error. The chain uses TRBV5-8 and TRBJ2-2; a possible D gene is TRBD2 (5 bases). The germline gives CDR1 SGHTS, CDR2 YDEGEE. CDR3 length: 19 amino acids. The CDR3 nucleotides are TGTGCCAGCAGCTTGGATGCGGGCCGGGGTTTCCCGAACGCCGGGGAGCTGTTTTTT. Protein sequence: CASSLDAGRGFPNAGELFF.

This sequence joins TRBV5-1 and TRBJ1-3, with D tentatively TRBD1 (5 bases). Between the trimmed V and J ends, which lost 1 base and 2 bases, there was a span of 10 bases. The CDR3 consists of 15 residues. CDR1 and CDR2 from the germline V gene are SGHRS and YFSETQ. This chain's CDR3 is CASSLSGGTGNTIYF. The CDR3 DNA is TGCGCCAGCAGCTTGTCGGGGGGTACTGGAAACACCATATATTTT.

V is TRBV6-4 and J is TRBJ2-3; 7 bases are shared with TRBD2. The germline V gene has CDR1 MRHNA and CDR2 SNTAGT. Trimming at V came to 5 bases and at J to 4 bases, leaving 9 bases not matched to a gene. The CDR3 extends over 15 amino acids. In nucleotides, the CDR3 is TGTGCCAGCAGTTTAAAGCGGGATCTCGCAGATACGCAGTATTTT. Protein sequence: CASSLKRDLADTQYF.

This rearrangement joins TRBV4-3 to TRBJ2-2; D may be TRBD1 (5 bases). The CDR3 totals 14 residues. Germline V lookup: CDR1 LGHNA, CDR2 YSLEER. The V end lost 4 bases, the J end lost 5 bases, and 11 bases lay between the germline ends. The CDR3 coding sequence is TGCGCCAGCAGCCGACAGACGCTTACCGGGGAGCTGTTTTTT. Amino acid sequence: CASSRQTLTGELFF.

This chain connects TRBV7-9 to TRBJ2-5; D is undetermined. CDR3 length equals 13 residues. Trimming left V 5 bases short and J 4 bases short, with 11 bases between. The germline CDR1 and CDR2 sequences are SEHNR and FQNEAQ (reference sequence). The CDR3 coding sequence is TGTGCCAGCAGCGCGTACTTGCTAGAGACCCAGTACTTC. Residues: CASSAYLLETQYF.

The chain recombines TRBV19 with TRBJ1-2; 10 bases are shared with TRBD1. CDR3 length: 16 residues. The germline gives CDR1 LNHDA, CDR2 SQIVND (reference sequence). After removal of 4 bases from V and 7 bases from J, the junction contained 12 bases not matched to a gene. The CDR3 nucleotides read TGTGCCAGTAGTAACGACCGGACAGGGGGAACGGGTGGCTACACCTTC. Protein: CASSNDRTGGTGGYTF. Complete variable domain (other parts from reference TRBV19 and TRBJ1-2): DGGITQSPKYLFRKEGQNVTLSCEQNLNHDAMYWYRQDPGQGLRLIYYSQIVNDFQKGDIAEGYSVSREKKESFPLTVTSAQKNPTAFYLCASSNDRTGGTGGYTFGSGTRLTVV.

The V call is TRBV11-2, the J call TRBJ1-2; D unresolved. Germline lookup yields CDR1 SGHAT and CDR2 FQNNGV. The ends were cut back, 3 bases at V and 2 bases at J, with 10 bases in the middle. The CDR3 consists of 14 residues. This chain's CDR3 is CASSLEASNYGYTF. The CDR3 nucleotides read TGTGCCAGCAGCTTGGAGGCATCGAACTATGGCTACACCTTC.

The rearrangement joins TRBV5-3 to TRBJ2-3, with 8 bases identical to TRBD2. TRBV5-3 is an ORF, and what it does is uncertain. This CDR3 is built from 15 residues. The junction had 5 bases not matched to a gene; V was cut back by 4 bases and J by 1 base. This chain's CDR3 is CARSREGEGTDTQYF. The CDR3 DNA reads TGTGCCAGAAGCCGGGAGGGGGAGGGCACAGATACGCAGTATTTT.

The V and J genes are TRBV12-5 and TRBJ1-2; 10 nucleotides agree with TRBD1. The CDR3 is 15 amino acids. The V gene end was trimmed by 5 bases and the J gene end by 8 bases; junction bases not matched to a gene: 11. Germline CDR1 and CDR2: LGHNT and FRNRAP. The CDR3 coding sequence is TGTGCTAGTGGTCCCAACCGGGACAGGGGTGGCGGCTACACCTTC. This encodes CASGPNRDRGGGYTF.

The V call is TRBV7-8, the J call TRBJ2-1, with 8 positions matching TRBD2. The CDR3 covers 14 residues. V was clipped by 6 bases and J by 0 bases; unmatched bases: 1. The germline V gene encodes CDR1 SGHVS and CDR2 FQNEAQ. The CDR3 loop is CASRTSGSYNEQFF. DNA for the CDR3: TGTGCCAGCAGAACTAGCGGCTCCTACAATGAGCAGTTCTTC.

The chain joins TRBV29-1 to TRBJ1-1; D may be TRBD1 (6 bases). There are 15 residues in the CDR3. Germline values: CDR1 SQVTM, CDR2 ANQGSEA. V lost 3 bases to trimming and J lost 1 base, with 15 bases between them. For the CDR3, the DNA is TGCAGCGTTGACAGCCCAGGGGCCGGGAACACTGAAGCTTTCTTT. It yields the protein CSVDSPGAGNTEAFF.

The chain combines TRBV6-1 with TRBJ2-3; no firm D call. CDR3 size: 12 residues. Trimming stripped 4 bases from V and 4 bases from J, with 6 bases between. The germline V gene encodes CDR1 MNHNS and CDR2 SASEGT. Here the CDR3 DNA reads TGTGCCAGCAGTGCACGGTCAGATACGCAGTATTTT. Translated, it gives CASSARSDTQYF.

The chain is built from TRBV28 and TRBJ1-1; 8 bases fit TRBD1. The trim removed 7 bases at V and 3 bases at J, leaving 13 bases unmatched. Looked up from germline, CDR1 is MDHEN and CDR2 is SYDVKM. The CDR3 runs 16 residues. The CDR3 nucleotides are TGTGCCAGCACTGGACAGGGAATGATCGGGGACACTGAAGCTTTCTTT. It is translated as CASTGQGMIGDTEAFF.